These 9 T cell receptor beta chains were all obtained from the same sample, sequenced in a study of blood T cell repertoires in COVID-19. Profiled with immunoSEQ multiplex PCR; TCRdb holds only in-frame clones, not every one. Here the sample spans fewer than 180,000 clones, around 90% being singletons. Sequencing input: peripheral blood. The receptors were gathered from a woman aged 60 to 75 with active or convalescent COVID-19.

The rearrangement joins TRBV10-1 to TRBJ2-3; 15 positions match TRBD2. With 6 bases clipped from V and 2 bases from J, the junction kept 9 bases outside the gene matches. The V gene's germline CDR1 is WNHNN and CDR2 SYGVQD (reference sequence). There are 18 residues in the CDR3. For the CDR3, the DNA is TGCGCCAGCAGCAAACCGGGACTAGCGGGGGGCTACACAGATACGCAGTATTTT. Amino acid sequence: CASSKPGLAGGYTDTQYF.

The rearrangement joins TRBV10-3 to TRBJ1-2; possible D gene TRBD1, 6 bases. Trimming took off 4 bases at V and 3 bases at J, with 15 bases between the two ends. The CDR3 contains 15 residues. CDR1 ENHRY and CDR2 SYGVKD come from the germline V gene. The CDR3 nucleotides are TGTGCCATCAGTGGATCAGGGGCGGGTGACTATGGCTACACCTTC. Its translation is CAISGSGAGDYGYTF.

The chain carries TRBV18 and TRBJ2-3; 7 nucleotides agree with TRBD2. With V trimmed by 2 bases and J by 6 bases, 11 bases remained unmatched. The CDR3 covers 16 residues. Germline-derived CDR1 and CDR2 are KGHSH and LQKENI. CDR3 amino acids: CASSPESGVPYDTQYF. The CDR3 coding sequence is TGTGCCAGCTCACCAGAAAGCGGGGTGCCCTATGATACGCAGTATTTT. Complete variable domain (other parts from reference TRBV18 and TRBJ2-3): NAGVMQNPRHLVRRRGQEARLRCSPMKGHSHVYWYRQLPEEGLKFMVYLQKENIIDESGMPKERFSAEFPKEGPSILRIQQVVRGDSAAYFCASSPESGVPYDTQYFGPGTRLTVL.

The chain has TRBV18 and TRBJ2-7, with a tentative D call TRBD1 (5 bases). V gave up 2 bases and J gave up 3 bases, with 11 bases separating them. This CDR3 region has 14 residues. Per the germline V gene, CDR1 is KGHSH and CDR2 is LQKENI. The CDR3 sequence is CASSPSSGFYEQYF. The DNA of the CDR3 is TGTGCCAGCTCACCAAGTTCAGGGTTCTACGAGCAGTACTTC.

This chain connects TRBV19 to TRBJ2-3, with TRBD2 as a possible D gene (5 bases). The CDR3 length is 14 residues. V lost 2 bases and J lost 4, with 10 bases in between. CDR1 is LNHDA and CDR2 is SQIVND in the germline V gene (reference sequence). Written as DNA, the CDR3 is TGTGCCAGTAGTATATCCGGGGTTGCAGATACGCAGTATTTT. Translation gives CASSISGVADTQYF. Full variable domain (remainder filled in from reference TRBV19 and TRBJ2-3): DGGITQSPKYLFRKEGQNVTLSCEQNLNHDAMYWYRQDPGQGLRLIYYSQIVNDFQKGDIAEGYSVSREKKESFPLTVTSAQKNPTAFYLCASSISGVADTQYFGPGTRLTVL.

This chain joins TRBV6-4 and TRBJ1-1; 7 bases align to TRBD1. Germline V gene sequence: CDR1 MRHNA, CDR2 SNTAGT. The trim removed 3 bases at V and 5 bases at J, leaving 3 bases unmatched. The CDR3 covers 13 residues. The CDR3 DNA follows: TGTGCCAGCAGTGAGTACAGGGGTACTGAAGCTTTCTTT. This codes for CASSEYRGTEAFF.

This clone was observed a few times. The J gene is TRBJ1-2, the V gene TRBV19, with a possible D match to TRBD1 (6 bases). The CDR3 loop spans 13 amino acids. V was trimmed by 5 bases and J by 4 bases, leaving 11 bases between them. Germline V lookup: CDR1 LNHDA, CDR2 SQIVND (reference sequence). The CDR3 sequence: CASSPGVGYGYTF. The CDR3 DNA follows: TGTGCCAGTAGTCCAGGGGTTGGCTATGGCTACACCTTC.

CDR3 loop: CASSHGSGGWLETQYF. The CDR3 DNA reads TGTGCCAGCAGCCACGGGAGCGGGGGATGGTTAGAGACCCAGTACTTC. This sequence joins TRBV7-6 and TRBJ2-5, with TRBD2 matching over 8 bases. The trim removed 5 bases at V and 4 bases at J, leaving 12 bases unmatched. The CDR3 contains 16 residues. Germline V gene lookup returns CDR1 SGHVS and CDR2 FNYEAQ.

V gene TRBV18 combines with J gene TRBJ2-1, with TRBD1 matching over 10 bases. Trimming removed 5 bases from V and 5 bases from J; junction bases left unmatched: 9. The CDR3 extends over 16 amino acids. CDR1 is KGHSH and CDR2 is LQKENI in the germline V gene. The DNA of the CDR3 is TGTGCCAGCTCATCAGGGACAGGGGAGGGAAACAATGAGCAGTTCTTC. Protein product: CASSSGTGEGNNEQFF.